What follows are 25 T cell receptor beta chains derived from one specimen sequenced in a study of cytomegalovirus exposure and HLA in healthy donors. Primers for the PCR totalled 60 Vbeta and 13 Jbeta. Produced via immunoSEQ multiplex PCR; TCRdb's table is partial and in-frame only. The repertoire holds 120,000 or so clones, with more than 80% as singletons. The sample comprised PBMCs. The source is a man under 40 in good health and CMV-seronegative.

This clone was found once. The V gene is TRBV10-3, the J gene TRBJ2-5; D unresolved. Trimming removed 3 bases at V and 5 bases at J, with 7 bases between. The CDR3 covers 12 residues. The germline gives CDR1 ENHRY, CDR2 SYGVKD. CDR3: CAISDLEETQYF. For the CDR3, the DNA is TGTGCCATCAGTGACCTAGAGGAGACCCAGTACTTC.

The chain recombines TRBV28 with TRBJ2-1; TRBD2 matches at 10 bases. The trim removed 2 bases at V and 8 bases at J, leaving 6 bases unmatched. The CDR3 extends over 15 amino acids. The V gene's germline CDR1 is MDHEN and CDR2 SYDVKM. The CDR3 loop is CASSLELAGIDEQFF. Here the CDR3 DNA reads TGTGCCAGCAGTTTAGAACTAGCGGGAATCGATGAGCAGTTCTTC.

This chain uses TRBV4-1 with TRBJ2-7; D may be TRBD1 (6 bases). V lost 1 base and J 3 bases, leaving 16 bases between the germline ends. Germline loops: CDR1 MGHRA, CDR2 YSYEKL. The CDR3 extends over 16 amino acids. The CDR3 sequence is CASSQVADRRIYEQYF. The CDR3 DNA is TGCGCCAGCAGCCAAGTTGCAGACAGGAGGATCTACGAGCAGTACTTC.

The V call is TRBV6-6, the J call TRBJ1-3; 11 nucleotides match TRBD1. Germline assignment: CDR1 MNHNY and CDR2 SVGAGI (reference sequence). With V trimmed by 2 bases and J by 2 bases, 2 bases remained unmatched. This CDR3 has 16 amino acids. CDR3 DNA sequence: TGTGCCAGCAGTTACCCGGGACAGGGGGCTGGAAACACCATATATTTT. As protein: CASSYPGQGAGNTIYF.

The V and J genes are TRBV5-8 and TRBJ2-2; 10 nucleotides agree with TRBD2. CDR1 and CDR2 from the germline V gene are SGHTS and YDEGEE. The CDR3 is 17 amino acids. V lost 0 bases and J lost 5; bases outside the gene matches: 7. The CDR3 loop is CASSLAGLAGVTGELFF. The CDR3 region has the DNA TGTGCCAGCAGCTTGGCCGGGCTAGCGGGAGTGACCGGGGAGCTGTTTTTT. The full variable domain, completed using reference TRBV5-8 and TRBJ2-2, is EAGVTQSPTHLIKTRGQQATLRCSPISGHTSVYWYQQALGLGLQFLLWYDEGEERNRGNFPPRFSGRQFPNYSSELNVNALELEDSALYLCASSLAGLAGVTGELFFGEGSRLTVL.

The CDR3 coding sequence is TGTGCCAGTAGTATTGGTGGAGATGAGCAGTTCTTC. As protein: CASSIGGDEQFF. V is TRBV19 and J is TRBJ2-1; D remains unclear. Germline lookup yields CDR1 LNHDA and CDR2 SQIVND (reference sequence). The CDR3 spans 12 residues. V lost 3 bases, J lost 8 bases, and 8 bases lay in between.

In its sample, this clone was seen a few times. The chain joins TRBV10-2 to TRBJ2-7, with TRBD2 identical over 9 bases. The junction had 5 bases not matched to a gene; V was cut back by 7 bases and J by 1 base. CDR3 length: 14 amino acids. Germline CDR1 reads WSHSY; CDR2 reads SAAADI. The CDR3 sequence: CASIRLAGSYEQYF. CDR3 in DNA: TGCGCCAGCATCCGGCTAGCGGGGTCCTACGAGCAGTACTTC.

This clone has just one count. The chain employs TRBV7-8 and TRBJ2-7, with TRBD2 as a possible D gene (5 bases). This CDR3 comprises 14 residues. Germline V gives CDR1 SGHVS, CDR2 FQNEAQ. Trimming took off 1 base at V and 6 bases at J, with 13 bases between the two ends. Here the CDR3 DNA reads TGTGCCAGCAGCTTAGGTAGTTTGAGCGGCGAGCAGTACTTC. This sequence encodes CASSLGSLSGEQYF.

On this clone: Mismatch with germline at one junction end may stem from a read error. This rearrangement joins TRBV5-4 to TRBJ2-5, with TRBD2 identical over 7 bases. Per germline, CDR1 SGHNT and CDR2 YYREEE (reference sequence). The CDR3 runs to 14 residues. CDR3 in DNA: TGTGCCAGCAGCTTGGCCTTGCGGGAGACAAATCAGGACTTC. As protein: CASSLALRETNQDF.

The gene calls are TRBV27 and TRBJ2-7; D gene ambiguous. The V gene lost 1 base and the J gene lost 3 bases, with 10 bases spanning the gap. Germline CDR1 and CDR2: MNHEY and SMNVEV (reference sequence). The CDR3 contains 14 residues. The CDR3 spells CASSLFKTSYEQYF. In DNA form, the CDR3 reads TGTGCCAGCAGTTTATTCAAGACAAGCTACGAGCAGTACTTC.

This chain links TRBV7-9 with TRBJ1-6; D uncertain. CDR1 is SEHNR and CDR2 is FQNEAQ in the germline V gene (reference sequence). The CDR3 has 15 residues. Trimming removed 0 bases from V and 7 bases from J, with 10 bases in between. The CDR3 coding sequence is TGTGCCAGCAGCTTAGCGGGTGGGAGGAATTCACCCCTCCACTTT. Its translation: CASSLAGGRNSPLHF. The whole variable domain, filled in from reference TRBV7-9 and TRBJ1-6, reads DTGVSQNPRHKITKRGQNVTFRCDPISEHNRLYWYRQTLGQGPEFLTYFQNEAQLEKSRLLSDRFSAERPKGSFSTLEIQRTEQGDSAMYLCASSLAGGRNSPLHFGNGTRLTVT.

The chain carries TRBV4-3 and TRBJ2-1, with 7 bases fitting TRBD2. CDR1 and CDR2 (germline): LGHNA, YSLEER. V was clipped by 1 base and J by 4 bases; unmatched bases: 7. The CDR3 is made up of 16 amino acids. The DNA of the CDR3 is TGCGCCAGCAGCCAAGTGGTGCTAGCGGCTTACAATGAGCAGTTCTTC. Protein: CASSQVVLAAYNEQFF.

The V and J genes are TRBV15 and TRBJ1-1; 7 positions agree with TRBD1. The CDR3 loop spans 15 amino acids. The J segment lost 1 base and the V segment lost 3 bases, leaving 5 bases of the junction unmatched. Germline CDR1 LNHNV, CDR2 YYDKDF (reference sequence). CDR3 DNA: TGTGCCACCAGCAGGGGACAGTTGGCGAACACTGAAGCTTTCTTT. It is translated as CATSRGQLANTEAFF.

The chain has TRBV5-1 and TRBJ1-4; 9 bases fit TRBD1. The germline V gene encodes CDR1 SGHRS and CDR2 YFSETQ. CDR3 length: 14 residues. V lost 4 bases and J lost 5; bases outside the gene matches: 3. The CDR3 nucleotides are TGCGCCAGCAGCATCGGGACAGGGAATGAAAAACTGTTTTTT. Translating gives CASSIGTGNEKLFF. The whole variable domain, filled in from reference TRBV5-1 and TRBJ1-4, reads KAGVTQTPRYLIKTRGQQVTLSCSPISGHRSVSWYQQTPGQGLQFLFEYFSETQRNKGNFPGRFSGRQFSNSRSEMNVSTLELGDSALYLCASSIGTGNEKLFFGSGTQLSVL.

This clone was observed a single time. This sequence joins TRBV7-9 and TRBJ2-3; possible D gene TRBD2, 5 bases. Germline-derived CDR1 and CDR2 are SEHNR and FQNEAQ (reference sequence). The CDR3 extends over 17 amino acids. Trimming stripped 5 bases from V and 4 bases from J, with 22 bases between. The CDR3 sequence: CASSPPLHWLGADTQYF. The CDR3 DNA is TGTGCCAGCAGCCCCCCCTTACACTGGTTGGGAGCAGATACGCAGTATTTT. Variable domain in full (rest from reference TRBV7-9 and TRBJ2-3): DTGVSQNPRHKITKRGQNVTFRCDPISEHNRLYWYRQTLGQGPEFLTYFQNEAQLEKSRLLSDRFSAERPKGSFSTLEIQRTEQGDSAMYLCASSPPLHWLGADTQYFGPGTRLTVL.

The rearrangement links TRBV9 to TRBJ1-1; 10 bases line up with TRBD1. The CDR3 is 13 amino acids. CDR1 and CDR2 from the germline V gene are SGDLS and YYNGEE. Trimming at V came to 4 bases and at J to 8 bases, leaving 5 bases not matched to a gene. The CDR3 reads CASSPTGQGEAFF. The CDR3 nucleotides are TGTGCCAGCAGCCCGACGGGACAGGGGGAAGCTTTCTTT.

The table lists this clone with a count of one. The J gene is TRBJ2-7, the V gene TRBV4-1; D is possibly TRBD2 (5 bases). V was trimmed by 0 bases and J by 2 bases, leaving 11 bases between them. CDR1 is MGHRA and CDR2 is YSYEKL in the germline V gene. CDR3 length equals 15 residues. Here the CDR3 reads CASSQDTGKTYEQYF. The CDR3 DNA sequence: TGCGCCAGCAGCCAAGATACGGGGAAAACCTACGAGCAGTACTTC.

In the case of this clone: Germline is not matched at one junction end, which may reflect a read error. The CDR3 bases are TGTGCCAGCAGCGCAACCTGGGGAGCGGGAGGATCCGAGCAGTCCTTC. It specifies CASSATWGAGGSEQSF. The chain couples TRBV9 to TRBJ2-7, with 9 bases identical to TRBD2. The CDR3 has 16 amino acids. CDR1 and CDR2 from the germline V gene are SGDLS and YYNGEE.

The gene calls are TRBV19 and TRBJ1-5; 7 bases align to TRBD1. The CDR3 is made up of 16 amino acids. The J segment lost 1 base and the V segment lost 5 bases, leaving 8 bases of the junction unmatched. The V gene's germline CDR1 is LNHDA and CDR2 SQIVND (reference sequence). The CDR3 sequence is CASSLRDSSSNQPQHF. In nucleotides, the CDR3 is TGTGCCAGTAGTCTACGGGACAGTTCGAGCAATCAGCCCCAGCATTTT.

This clone was counted once. This chain links TRBV7-8 with TRBJ2-3, with 13 positions matching TRBD2. Germline V lookup: CDR1 SGHVS, CDR2 FQNEAQ. The CDR3 sequence is 16 residues long. After removal of 5 bases from V and 2 bases from J, the junction contained 4 bases not matched to a gene. The CDR3 DNA reads as TGTGCCAGCAGCGAAGGACTAGCGGGAGCCACAGATACGCAGTATTTT. Protein sequence: CASSEGLAGATDTQYF.

V is TRBV5-6 and J is TRBJ1-5; 10 nucleotides match TRBD1. Germline V gene sequence: CDR1 SGHDT, CDR2 YYEEEE. With 0 bases clipped from V and 3 bases from J, the junction kept 6 bases outside the gene matches. The CDR3 totals 17 residues. The CDR3 region has the DNA TGTGCCAGCAGCTTGGCATCCGGGACAGGGGACAATCAGCCCCAGCATTTT. It encodes CASSLASGTGDNQPQHF.

The rearrangement uses TRBV27 and TRBJ1-1; D gene ambiguous. Between the trimmed V and J ends, which lost 6 bases and 2 bases, there was a span of 4 bases. Germline CDR1 reads MNHEY; CDR2 reads SMNVEV (reference sequence). The CDR3 totals 11 residues. The CDR3 sequence is CASRSNTEAFF. CDR3 sequence (DNA): TGTGCCAGCAGGTCAAACACTGAAGCTTTCTTT.

The gene calls are TRBV29-1 and TRBJ2-7; weak D call: TRBD2 (6 bases). Trimming took 6 bases from V and 0 from J, leaving 9 bases between them. The CDR3 is 12 amino acids. Germline CDR1 and CDR2: SQVTM and ANQGSEA. The CDR3 here is CSVHGSSYEQYF. The CDR3 bases are TGCAGCGTCCACGGGAGCTCCTACGAGCAGTACTTC.

The rearrangement uses TRBV7-9 and TRBJ2-1; TRBD2 might be the D (5 bases). Trimming took off 1 base at V and 8 bases at J, with 9 bases between the two ends. CDR3 length: 13 amino acids. Germline V gene data show CDR1 as SEHNR and CDR2 as FQNEAQ (reference sequence). The CDR3 DNA sequence: TGTGCCAGCAGCTTAGAGGACTTCGATGAGCAGTTCTTC. Its translation is CASSLEDFDEQFF.

V gene TRBV6-5 combines with J gene TRBJ1-2; no clear D. Trimming took off 0 bases at V and 2 bases at J, with 13 bases between the two ends. This CDR3 spans 16 amino acids. Germline lookup yields CDR1 MNHEY and CDR2 SVGAGI. Here the CDR3 DNA reads TGTGCCAGCAGTTACTCGACCCCGCAGGCAAACTATGGCTACACCTTC. Translating it yields CASSYSTPQANYGYTF.